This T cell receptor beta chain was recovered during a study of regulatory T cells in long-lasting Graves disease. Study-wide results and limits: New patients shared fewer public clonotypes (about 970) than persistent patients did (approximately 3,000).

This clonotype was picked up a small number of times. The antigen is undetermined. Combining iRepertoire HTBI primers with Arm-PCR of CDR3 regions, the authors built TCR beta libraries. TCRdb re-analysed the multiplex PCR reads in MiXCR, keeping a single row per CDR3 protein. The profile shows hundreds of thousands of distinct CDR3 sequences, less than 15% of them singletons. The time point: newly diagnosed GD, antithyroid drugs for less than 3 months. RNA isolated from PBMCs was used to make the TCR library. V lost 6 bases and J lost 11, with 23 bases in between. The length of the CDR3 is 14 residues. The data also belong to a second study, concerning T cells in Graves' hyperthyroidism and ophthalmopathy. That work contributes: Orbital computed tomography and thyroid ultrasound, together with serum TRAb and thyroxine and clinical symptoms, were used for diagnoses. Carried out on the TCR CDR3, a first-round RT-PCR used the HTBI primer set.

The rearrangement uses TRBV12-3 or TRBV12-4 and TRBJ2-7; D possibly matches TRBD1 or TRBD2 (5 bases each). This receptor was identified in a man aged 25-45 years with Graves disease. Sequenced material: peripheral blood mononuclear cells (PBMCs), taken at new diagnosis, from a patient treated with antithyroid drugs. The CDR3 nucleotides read TGTGCCAGCAGACAAATACCGGGACCCCATATGGAGTACTTC. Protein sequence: CASRQIPGPHMEYF.